Below are 2 T cell receptor beta chains sequenced from a single sample in a study of T cells after yellow fever vaccination. MiXCR, run by TCRdb on the 5' RACE reads, gives a single entry per CDR3 protein. This table holds about 310,000 distinct CDR3 sequences, around 3.6% found once. Sequenced material: PBMCs, taken on the day of the yellow fever booster vaccination. The receptor source for this set is a man aged 18 to 29 who received the YFV17D yellow fever vaccine.

A few counts support this clonotype. V and J are TRBV7-3 and TRBJ2-3, with TRBD2 matching over 7 bases. V was clipped by 2 bases and J by 2 bases; unmatched bases: 7. Germline-derived CDR1 and CDR2 are SGHTA and FQGTGA. The CDR3 is 16 amino acids. The CDR3 nucleotides are TGTGCCAGCAGCTTACTCGCGGGGGAAGACACAGATACGCAGTATTTT. This gives the protein CASSLLAGEDTDTQYF.

This clonotype was seen a few times. This chain connects TRBV7-3 to TRBJ1-1; D gene ambiguous. V was trimmed by 5 bases and J by 4 bases, leaving 17 bases between them. In germline, CDR1 is SGHTA, CDR2 FQGTGA. CDR3 length equals 15 residues. The CDR3 region has the DNA TGTGCCAGCAGCCAGGAGAGTCAAGTCGTCACTGAAGCTTTCTTT. Its translation is CASSQESQVVTEAFF. The full variable domain, rest sourced from reference TRBV7-3 and TRBJ1-1, is GAGVSQTPSNKVTEKGKYVELRCDPISGHTALYWYRQSLGQGPEFLIYFQGTGAADDSGLPNDRFFAVRPEGSVSTLKIQRTERGDSAVYLCASSQESQVVTEAFFGQGTRLTVV.